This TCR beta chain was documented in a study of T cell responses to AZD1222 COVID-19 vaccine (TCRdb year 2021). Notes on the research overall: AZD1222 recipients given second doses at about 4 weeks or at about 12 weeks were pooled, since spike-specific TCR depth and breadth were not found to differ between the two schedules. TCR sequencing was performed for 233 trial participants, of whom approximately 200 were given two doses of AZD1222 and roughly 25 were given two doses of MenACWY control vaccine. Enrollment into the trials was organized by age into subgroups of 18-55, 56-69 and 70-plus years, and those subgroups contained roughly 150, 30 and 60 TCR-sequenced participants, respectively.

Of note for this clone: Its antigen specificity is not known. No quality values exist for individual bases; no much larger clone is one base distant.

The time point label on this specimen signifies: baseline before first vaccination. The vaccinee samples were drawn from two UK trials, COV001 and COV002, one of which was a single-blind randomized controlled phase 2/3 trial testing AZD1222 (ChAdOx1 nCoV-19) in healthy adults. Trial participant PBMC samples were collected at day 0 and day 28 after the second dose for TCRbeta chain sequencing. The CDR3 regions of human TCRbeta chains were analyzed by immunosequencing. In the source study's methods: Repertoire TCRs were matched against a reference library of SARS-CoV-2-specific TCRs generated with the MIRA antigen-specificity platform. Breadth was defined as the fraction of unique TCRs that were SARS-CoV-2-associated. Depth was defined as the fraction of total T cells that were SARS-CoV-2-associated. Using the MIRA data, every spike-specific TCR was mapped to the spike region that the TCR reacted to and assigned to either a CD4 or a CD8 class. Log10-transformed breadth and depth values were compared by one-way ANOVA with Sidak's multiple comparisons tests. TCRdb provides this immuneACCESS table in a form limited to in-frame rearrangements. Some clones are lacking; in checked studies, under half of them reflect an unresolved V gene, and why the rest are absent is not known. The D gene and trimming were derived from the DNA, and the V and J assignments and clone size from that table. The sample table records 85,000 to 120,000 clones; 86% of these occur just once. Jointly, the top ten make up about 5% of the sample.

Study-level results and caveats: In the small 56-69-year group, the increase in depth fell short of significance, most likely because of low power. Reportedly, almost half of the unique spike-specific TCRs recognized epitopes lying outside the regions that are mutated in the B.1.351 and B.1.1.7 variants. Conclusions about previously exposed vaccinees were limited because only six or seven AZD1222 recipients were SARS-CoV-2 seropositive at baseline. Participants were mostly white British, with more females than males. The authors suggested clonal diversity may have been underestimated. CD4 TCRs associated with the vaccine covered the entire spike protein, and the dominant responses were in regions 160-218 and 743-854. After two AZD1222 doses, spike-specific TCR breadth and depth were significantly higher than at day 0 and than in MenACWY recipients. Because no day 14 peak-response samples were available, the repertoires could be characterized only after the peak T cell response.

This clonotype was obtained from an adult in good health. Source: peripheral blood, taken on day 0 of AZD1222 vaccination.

The bases are TGTGCCAGCAGCTTCTCCCTAGCGGGTTACAATGAGCAGTTCTTC. Translated, this is CASSFSLAGYNEQFF. The rearranged segments are TRBV7-2 and TRBJ2-1; the junction holds 8 bases that match TRBD2. The CDR3 numbers 15 residues from cysteine through phenylalanine. Just the 45-base CDR3 DNA is kept, in frame starting at base 1. Germline trimming amounts to 3 bases on V and 4 bases on J, with 5 as the count of junction bases outside the gene matches. CDR1 and CDR2 are drawn from the germline V gene: SGHTA, FQGNSA.